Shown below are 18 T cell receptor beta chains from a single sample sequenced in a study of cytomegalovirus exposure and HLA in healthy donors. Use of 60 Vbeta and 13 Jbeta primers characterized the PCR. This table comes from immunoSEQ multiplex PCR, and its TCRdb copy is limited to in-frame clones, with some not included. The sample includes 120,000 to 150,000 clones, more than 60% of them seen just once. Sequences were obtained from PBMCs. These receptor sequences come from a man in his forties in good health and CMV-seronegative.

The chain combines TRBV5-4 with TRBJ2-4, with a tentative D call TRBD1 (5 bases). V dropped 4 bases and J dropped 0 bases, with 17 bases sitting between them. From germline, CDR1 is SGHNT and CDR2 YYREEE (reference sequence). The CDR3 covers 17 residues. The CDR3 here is CASSPGPGIIAKNIQYF. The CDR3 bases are TGTGCCAGCAGCCCTGGGCCAGGGATTATAGCCAAAAACATTCAGTACTTC.

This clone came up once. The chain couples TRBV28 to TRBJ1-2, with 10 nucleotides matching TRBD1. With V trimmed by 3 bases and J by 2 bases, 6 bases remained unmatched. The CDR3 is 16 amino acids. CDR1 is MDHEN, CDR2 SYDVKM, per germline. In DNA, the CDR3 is TGTGCCAGCAGTTTGTCCGGACAGGGGGAAAACTATGGCTACACCTTC. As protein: CASSLSGQGENYGYTF.

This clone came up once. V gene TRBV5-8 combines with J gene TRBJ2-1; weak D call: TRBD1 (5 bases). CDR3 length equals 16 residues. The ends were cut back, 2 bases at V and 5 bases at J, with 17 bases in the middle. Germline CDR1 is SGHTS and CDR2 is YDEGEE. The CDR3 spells CASSFLKGRYDNEQFF. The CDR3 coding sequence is TGTGCCAGCAGCTTTCTAAAGGGGCGCTACGACAATGAGCAGTTCTTC.

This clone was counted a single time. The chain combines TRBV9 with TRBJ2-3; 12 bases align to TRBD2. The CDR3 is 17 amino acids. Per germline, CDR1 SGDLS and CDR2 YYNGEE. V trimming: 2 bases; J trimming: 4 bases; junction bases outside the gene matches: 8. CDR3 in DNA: TGTGCCAGCAGCGTTAAACCGGGACTAGCGGGCCCAGATACGCAGTATTTT. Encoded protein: CASSVKPGLAGPDTQYF. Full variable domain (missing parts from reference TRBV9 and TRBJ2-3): DSGVTQTPKHLITATGQRVTLRCSPRSGDLSVYWYQQSLDQGLQFLIQYYNGEERAKGNILERFSAQQFPDLHSELNLSSLELGDSALYFCASSVKPGLAGPDTQYFGPGTRLTVL.

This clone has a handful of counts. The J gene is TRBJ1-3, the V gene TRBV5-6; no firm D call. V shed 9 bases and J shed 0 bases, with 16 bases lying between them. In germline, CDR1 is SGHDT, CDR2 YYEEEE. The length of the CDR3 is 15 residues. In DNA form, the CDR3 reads TGTGCCACCCTAGCTAGCGGATACTCTGGAAACACCATATATTTT. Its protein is CATLASGYSGNTIYF.

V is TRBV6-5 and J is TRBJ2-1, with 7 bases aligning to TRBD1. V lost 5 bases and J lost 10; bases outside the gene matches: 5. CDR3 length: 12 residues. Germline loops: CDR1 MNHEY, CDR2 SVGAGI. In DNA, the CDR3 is TGTGCCAGCAGTCAAGGACAGGTGGAGCAGTTCTTC. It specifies CASSQGQVEQFF.

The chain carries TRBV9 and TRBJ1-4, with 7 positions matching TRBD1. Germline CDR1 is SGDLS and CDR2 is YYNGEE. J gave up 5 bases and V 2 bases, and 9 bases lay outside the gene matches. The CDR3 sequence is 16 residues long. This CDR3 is CASSVQAGTVNEKLFF. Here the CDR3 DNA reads TGTGCCAGCAGCGTCCAGGCCGGGACAGTAAATGAAAAACTGTTTTTT. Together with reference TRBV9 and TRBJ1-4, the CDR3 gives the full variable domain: DSGVTQTPKHLITATGQRVTLRCSPRSGDLSVYWYQQSLDQGLQFLIQYYNGEERAKGNILERFSAQQFPDLHSELNLSSLELGDSALYFCASSVQAGTVNEKLFFGSGTQLSVL.

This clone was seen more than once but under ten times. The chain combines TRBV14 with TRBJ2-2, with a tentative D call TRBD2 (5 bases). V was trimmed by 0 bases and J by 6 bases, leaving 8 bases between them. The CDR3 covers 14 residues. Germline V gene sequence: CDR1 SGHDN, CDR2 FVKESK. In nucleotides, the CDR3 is TGTGCCAGCAGCCAAGATACAGCGGCCGGGGAGCTGTTTTTT. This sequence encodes CASSQDTAAGELFF.

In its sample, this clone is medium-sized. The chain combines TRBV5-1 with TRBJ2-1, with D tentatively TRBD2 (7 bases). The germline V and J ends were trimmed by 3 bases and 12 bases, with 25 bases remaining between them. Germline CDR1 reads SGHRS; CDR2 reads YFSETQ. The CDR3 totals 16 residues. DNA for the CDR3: TGCGCCAGCAGCTCCCTTAAGTTCGGGGGGCGGGCTTGGCAGTTCTTC. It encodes CASSSLKFGGRAWQFF.

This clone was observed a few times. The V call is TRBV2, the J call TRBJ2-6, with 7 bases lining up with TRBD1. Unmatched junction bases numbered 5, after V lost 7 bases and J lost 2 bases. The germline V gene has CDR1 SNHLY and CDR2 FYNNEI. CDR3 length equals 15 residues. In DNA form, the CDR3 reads TGTGCCAGCACCAATCAGGGGGCTGGGGCCAACGTCCTGACTTTC. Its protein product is CASTNQGAGANVLTF.

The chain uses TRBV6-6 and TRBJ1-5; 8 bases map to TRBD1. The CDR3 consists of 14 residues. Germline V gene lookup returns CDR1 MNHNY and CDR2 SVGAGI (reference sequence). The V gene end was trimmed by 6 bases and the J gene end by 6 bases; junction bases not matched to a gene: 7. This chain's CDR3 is CASSGQGVRQPQHF. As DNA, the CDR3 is TGTGCCAGCAGCGGACAGGGAGTGCGTCAGCCCCAGCATTTT.

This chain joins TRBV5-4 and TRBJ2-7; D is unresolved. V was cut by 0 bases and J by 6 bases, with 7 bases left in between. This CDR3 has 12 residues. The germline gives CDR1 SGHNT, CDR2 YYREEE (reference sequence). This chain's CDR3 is CASSLAGSEQYF. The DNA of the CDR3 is TGTGCCAGCAGCTTGGCGGGTTCCGAGCAGTACTTC.

DNA for the CDR3: TGTGCCAGCAGCCTCCCGGGACAGGGAACCGGGGAGCTGTTTTTT. Translation gives CASSLPGQGTGELFF. The V call is TRBV28, the J call TRBJ2-2, with 9 bases matching TRBD1. Losses at the gene ends were 6 bases for V and 5 bases for J; bases not matched to a gene: 7. This CDR3 has 15 amino acids. CDR1 is MDHEN, CDR2 SYDVKM, per germline.

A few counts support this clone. The CDR3 DNA reads TGTGCCAGCACCCAAGTCCTAAGCTCCTATAATTCACCCCTCCACTTT. Its protein is CASTQVLSSYNSPLHF. This chain connects TRBV28 to TRBJ1-6; D gene ambiguous. Per the germline V gene, CDR1 is MDHEN and CDR2 is SYDVKM. V lost 7 bases and J 0 bases, leaving 13 bases between the germline ends. The length of the CDR3 is 16 residues.

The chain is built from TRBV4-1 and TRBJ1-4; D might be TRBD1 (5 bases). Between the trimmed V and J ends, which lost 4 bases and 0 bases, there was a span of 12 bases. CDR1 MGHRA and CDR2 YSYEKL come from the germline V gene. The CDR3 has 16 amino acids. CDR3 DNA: TGCGCCAGCAGCCCTCCGACAGCTCCAACTAATGAAAAACTGTTTTTT. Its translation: CASSPPTAPTNEKLFF.

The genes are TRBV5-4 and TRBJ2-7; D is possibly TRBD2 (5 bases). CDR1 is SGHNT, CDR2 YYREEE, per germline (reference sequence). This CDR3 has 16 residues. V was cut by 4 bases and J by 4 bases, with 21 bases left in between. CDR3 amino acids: CASSPVGLAGGYEQYF. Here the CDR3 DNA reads TGTGCCAGCAGCCCGGTGGGCTTGGCGGGTGGGTACGAGCAGTACTTC. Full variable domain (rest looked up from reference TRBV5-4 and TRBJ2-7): ETGVTQSPTHLIKTRGQQVTLRCSSQSGHNTVSWYQQALGQGPQFIFQYYREEENGRGNFPPRFSGLQFPNYSSELNVNALELDDSALYLCASSPVGLAGGYEQYFGPGTRLTVT.

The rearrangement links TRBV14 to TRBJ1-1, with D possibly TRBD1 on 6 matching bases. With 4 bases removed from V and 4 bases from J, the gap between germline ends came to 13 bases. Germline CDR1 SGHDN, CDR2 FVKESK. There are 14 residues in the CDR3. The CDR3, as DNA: TGTGCCAGCAGCCCCCAGGGGTGGGGCACTGAAGCTTTCTTT. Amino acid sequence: CASSPQGWGTEAFF.

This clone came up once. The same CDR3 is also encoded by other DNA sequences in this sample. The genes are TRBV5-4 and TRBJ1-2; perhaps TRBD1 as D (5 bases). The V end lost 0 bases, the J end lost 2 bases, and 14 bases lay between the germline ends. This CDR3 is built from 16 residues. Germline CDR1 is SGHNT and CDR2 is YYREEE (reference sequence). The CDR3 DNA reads TGTGCCAGCAGCTTGGCCGGGGGGGAAGGGAACTATGGCTACACCTTC. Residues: CASSLAGGEGNYGYTF.